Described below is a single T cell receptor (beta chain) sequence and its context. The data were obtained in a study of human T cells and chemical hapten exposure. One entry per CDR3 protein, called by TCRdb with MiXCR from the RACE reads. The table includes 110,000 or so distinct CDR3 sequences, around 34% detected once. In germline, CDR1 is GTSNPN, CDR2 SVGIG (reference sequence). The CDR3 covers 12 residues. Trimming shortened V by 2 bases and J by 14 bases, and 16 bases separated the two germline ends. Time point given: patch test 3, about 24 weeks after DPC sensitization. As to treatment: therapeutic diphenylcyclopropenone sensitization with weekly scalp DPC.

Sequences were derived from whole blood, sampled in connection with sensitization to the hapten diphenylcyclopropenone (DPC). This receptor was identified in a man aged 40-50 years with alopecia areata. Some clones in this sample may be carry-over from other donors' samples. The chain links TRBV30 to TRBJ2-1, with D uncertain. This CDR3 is CAWSSGPSGEFF. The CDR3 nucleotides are TGTGCCTGGAGTTCCGGTCCTTCAGGCGAGTTCTTC.